The rows below give T cell receptor beta chains drawn from one sample of a study of blood T cells in healthy people across ages. A single record per CDR3 protein comes from TCRdb applying MiXCR to the 5' RACE reads. This sample has around 2 million distinct CDR3 sequences, with about two fifths found just once. Sequencing was performed on blood. The receptors shown here come from a human donor in good health. CDR3s include the opening cysteine and the closing phenylalanine or tryptophan. D genes are given only for firm matches. Size is stated for part of the rows, as once, few or many counts, or as a class when the clone is expanded.

d_gene	v_gene	abundance	j_gene	CDR3aa	CDR3nt
TRBD1	TRBV29-1	few	TRBJ2-1	CSVDTSRGIDSYNEQFF	TGCAGCGTTGACACGTCCAGGGGGATAGACTCCTACAATGAGCAGTTCTTC
TRBD1	TRBV24-1	.	TRBJ2-7	CATSDSGQGGTYEQYF	TGTGCCACCAGTGATTCCGGACAGGGGGGAACCTACGAGCAGTACTTC
TRBD1	TRBV12-3/TRBV12-4	.	TRBJ1-1	CASSSNRGGTEAFF	TGTGCCAGCAGTTCAAACAGGGGGGGGACTGAAGCTTTCTTT
.	TRBV4-3	.	TRBJ1-5	CASSRGRYREDQPQHF	TGCGCCAGCAGCCGGGGTAGGTACAGGGAGGACCAGCCCCAGCATTTT
.	TRBV6-1	.	TRBJ1-5	CASRKEDFNQPQHF	TGTGCCAGCAGGAAGGAGGACTTCAATCAGCCCCAGCATTTT
.	TRBV7-9	.	TRBJ2-5	CASSPLYRSNQETQYF	TGTGCCAGCAGCCCGCTGTATCGGAGTAACCAAGAGACCCAGTACTTC
.	TRBV6-5	.	TRBJ2-5	CASSRPGRRETQYF	TGTGCCAGCAGTCGCCCAGGGAGGAGAGAGACCCAGTACTTC
TRBD2	TRBV20-1	.	TRBJ2-5	CSATKPTSGGAGETQYF	TGCAGTGCTACTAAACCTACTAGCGGGGGGGCCGGAGAGACCCAGTACTTC
.	TRBV20-1	.	TRBJ2-7	CSARGGRGLARAEQYF	TGCAGTGCTAGAGGGGGGAGGGGGCTAGCGAGAGCCGAGCAGTACTTC
.	TRBV5-5	.	TRBJ2-6	CASSLLDSGANVRTF	TGTGCCAGCAGCTTACTGGACTCTGGGGCCAACGTCCGGACTTTC
TRBD1	TRBV2	few	TRBJ1-2	CASSAGTGDYGYTF	TGTGCCAGCAGCGCCGGAACAGGGGACTATGGCTACACCTTC
TRBD1	TRBV24-1	few	TRBJ1-2	CATATGTAEGYTF	TGTGCCACCGCCACCGGGACAGCCGAAGGCTACACCTTC
TRBD1	TRBV20-1	.	TRBJ1-6	CSARGTGIKNSPLHF	TGCAGTGCTAGAGGGACAGGGATTAAAAATTCACCCCTCCACTTT
TRBD1	TRBV7-9	few	TRBJ1-5	CASSPTGWDQPQHF	TGTGCCAGCAGCCCGACAGGGTGGGATCAGCCCCAGCATTTT
TRBD2	TRBV11-2	.	TRBJ2-5	CASSLRTRIETQYF	TGTGCCAGCAGCTTAAGGACTAGAATAGAGACCCAGTACTTC
TRBD2	TRBV20-1	.	TRBJ2-7	CSARETGGGGEQYF	TGCAGTGCTAGAGAGACCGGGGGGGGAGGCGAGCAGTACTTC
.	TRBV4-3	few	TRBJ2-7	CASSQDPWAGRYEQYF	TGCGCCAGCAGCCAAGATCCTTGGGCAGGGAGGTACGAGCAGTACTTC
.	TRBV28	.	TRBJ2-5	CASSSLWGPRKGETQYF	TGTGCCAGCAGTTCCCTGTGGGGGCCAAGGAAGGGAGAGACCCAGTACTTC
.	TRBV29-1	.	TRBJ1-6	CSVAGGGNSPLHF	TGCAGCGTTGCGGGAGGAGGTAATTCACCCCTCCACTTT
TRBD1	TRBV6-1	many	TRBJ1-2	CASRTGGNYGYTF	TGTGCCAGCAGGACAGGGGGTAACTATGGCTACACCTTC
.	TRBV9	few	TRBJ1-2	CASSSPAIDGYTF	TGTGCCAGCAGCTCTCCAGCTATAGATGGCTACACCTTC
.	TRBV9	many	TRBJ2-3	CASSQTGTPFSTDTQYF	TGTGCCAGCAGTCAAACCGGGACTCCCTTTAGCACAGATACGCAGTATTTT
TRBD1	TRBV10-3	few	TRBJ2-5	CAISDDRGETQYF	TGTGCCATCAGTGACGACAGGGGAGAGACCCAGTACTTC
TRBD2	TRBV5-4	.	TRBJ2-7	CASSSNLAGGTYEQYF	TGTGCCAGCAGCTCGAATCTAGCGGGGGGAACCTACGAGCAGTACTTC